The T cell receptor beta chain under discussion was sequenced for a study of T cell changes during pregnancy in multiple sclerosis. Germline CDR1 is MNHNS and CDR2 is SASEGT. The junction had 4 bases not matched to a gene; V was cut back by 0 bases and J by 2 bases. The CDR3 is made up of 15 amino acids. Sequenced by immunoSEQ multiplex PCR; TCRdb stores in-frame clones only, minus some. The sample lists around 29,000 clones; approximately 90% were seen once. This specimen was CD4+ T cells from peripheral blood mononuclear cells, taken in the first trimester of pregnancy. This TCR was sampled from a female donor in good health, enrolled as a control in a pregnancy study. The genes are TRBV6-1 and TRBJ2-7; 7 bases agree with TRBD1. DNA for the CDR3: TGTGCCAGCAGTGAAGCCCACAGGGGCCCCTACGAGCAGTACTTC. Protein: CASSEAHRGPYEQYF.